This T cell receptor (beta chain) came from a study of T cell clusters in autoimmune cytopenias (dated by TCRdb to the late 2010s). Looking at the study overall: Per sample, TRB sequencing gave a median depth of about 50,000 reads and a median of about 2,300 distinct TRB clonotypes. TRB and IGH repertoires from peripheral blood were sequenced in autoimmune cytopenia patients at active disease and during treatment follow-up, with healthy, CLL and autoimmune hepatitis controls included alongside. The goal of the study was to determine whether autoimmune cytopenia patients have a disease-specific immune repertoire signature that could serve as a blood-based biomarker.

Study-level results and caveats: The GLIPH analysis suggested a lack of physiological T cell clusters in primary autoimmune cytopenia patients, since approximately 51 clusters were exclusive to healthy donors whereas 17 were exclusive to patients. The T cell clusters were defined only in silico, and the functional role of the clusters still needed to be validated experimentally. The cluster-lack signature was not seen for secondary cytopenia versus CLL, apparently masked by the dominant lymphoma-associated repertoire. Compared with active autoimmune hepatitis patients, healthy donors had almost three times as many exclusive TRB clusters, a finding consistent with an autoimmunity-wide signature. The TRB repertoire shifts, including less even repertoires in secondary cytopenia and CLL, mostly reflected lymphoma bias and not autoimmunity.

Per sample, approximately 0.25 ug of peripheral blood genomic DNA, approximately 37,500 genome equivalents, was used for TRB amplification. TRB rearrangements were amplified by multiplex PCR using a touch-down protocol with TRB-A and TRB-B primer pools mixed in one tube. Illumina adapters and sample indices were added to the amplicons through two consecutive PCR reactions using Phusion HS II polymerase. After gel purification with the NucleoSpin Gel and PCR Clean-up kit, the amplicons were quantified by Qubit and checked for quality on an Agilent 2100 Bioanalyzer. Sequencing of the libraries was performed on an Illumina MiSeq with 600-cycle, single-indexed, paired-end runs. On the authors' methods: TRB reads were aligned and assembled with MiXCR version 2.1.12 using the default MiXCR reference library. A clone was defined by each unique CDR3 nucleotide sequence, and the analysis included only productive sequences supported by at least two reads. To assess repertoire diversity, an R script computed alpha-parameterized diversity profiles (alpha 0 to 5), which included the Shannon (alpha 1) and Simpson (alpha 2) indices. Combinatorial TRB VJ usage was calculated with the tcR package and was compared between cohorts by principal component analysis performed with ade4. TCRbeta CDR3s were clustered with GLIPH on cohort pairs matched by age and read depth, and cluster frequencies were compared by Wilcoxon test. TCRdb reprocessed the reads and assigns one entry to each CDR3 protein sequence, leaving out DNA. These V and J calls are TCRdb output, not the study's own analysis. The sample's table lists a count of some 13,000 distinct CDR3 sequences. Jointly, the top ten make up 3% to 3.5% of the sample.

The CDR3 measures 12 amino acids from cysteine to phenylalanine. The nucleotide record is missing. A remark on this clonotype: The target of this receptor is not known.

The chain is encoded by TRBV12-3 or TRBV12-4 joined to TRBJ2-3. The sequencing input was peripheral blood. The TCR sequence derives from a human donor with an autoimmune cytopenia or autoimmune hepatitis (not recorded which). The encoded CDR3 is CASSLFPDTQYF.